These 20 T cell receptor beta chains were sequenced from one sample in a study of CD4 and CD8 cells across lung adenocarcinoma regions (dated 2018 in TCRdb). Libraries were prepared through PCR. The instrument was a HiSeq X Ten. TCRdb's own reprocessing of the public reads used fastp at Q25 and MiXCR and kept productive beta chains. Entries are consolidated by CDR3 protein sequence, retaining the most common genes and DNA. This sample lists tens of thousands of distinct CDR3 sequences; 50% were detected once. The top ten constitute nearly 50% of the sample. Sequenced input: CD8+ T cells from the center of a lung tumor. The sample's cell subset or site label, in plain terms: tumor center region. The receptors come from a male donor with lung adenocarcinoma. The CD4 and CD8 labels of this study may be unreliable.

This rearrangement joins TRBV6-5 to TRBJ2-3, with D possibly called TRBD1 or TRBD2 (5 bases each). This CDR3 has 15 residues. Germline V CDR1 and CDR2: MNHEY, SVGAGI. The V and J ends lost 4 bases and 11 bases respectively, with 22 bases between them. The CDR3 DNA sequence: TGTGCCAGCAGTTCGGGGCCGTCCGTCAAAAACATGCAGTATTTT. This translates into CASSSGPSVKNMQYF.

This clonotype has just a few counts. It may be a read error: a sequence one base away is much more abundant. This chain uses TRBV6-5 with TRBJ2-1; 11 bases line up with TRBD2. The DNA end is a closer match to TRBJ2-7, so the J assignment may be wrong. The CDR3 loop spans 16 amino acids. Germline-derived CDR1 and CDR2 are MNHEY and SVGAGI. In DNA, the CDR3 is TGTGCCAGCAGTTACTCTAGACTAGCGGGATTCAATGAGCAGTACTTC. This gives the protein CASSYSRLAGFNEQYF.

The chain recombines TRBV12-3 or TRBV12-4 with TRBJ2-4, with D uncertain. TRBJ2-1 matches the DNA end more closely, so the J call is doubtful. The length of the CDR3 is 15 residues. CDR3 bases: TGTGCCAGCAGTTTCCGGCAGGTTGGGTACAATGAGCAGTTCTTC. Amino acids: CASSFRQVGYNEQFF.

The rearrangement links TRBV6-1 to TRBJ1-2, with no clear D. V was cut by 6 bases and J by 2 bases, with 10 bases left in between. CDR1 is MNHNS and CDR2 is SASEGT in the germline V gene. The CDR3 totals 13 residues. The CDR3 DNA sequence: TGTGCCAGCAGACCCTCGGCGAACTATGGCTACACCTTC. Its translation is CASRPSANYGYTF.

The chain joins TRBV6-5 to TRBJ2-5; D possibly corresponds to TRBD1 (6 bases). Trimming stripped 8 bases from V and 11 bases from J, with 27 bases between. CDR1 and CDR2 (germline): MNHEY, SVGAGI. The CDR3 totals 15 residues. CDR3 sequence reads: CASQPMTGGRNEQYF. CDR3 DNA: TGTGCCAGCCAGCCGATGACAGGTGGAAGGAATGAGCAGTACTTC.

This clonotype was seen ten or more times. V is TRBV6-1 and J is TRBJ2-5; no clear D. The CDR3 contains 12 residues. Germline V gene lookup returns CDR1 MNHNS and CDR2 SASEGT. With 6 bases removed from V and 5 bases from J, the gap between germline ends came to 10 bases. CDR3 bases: TGTGCCAGCAGCACCCCAACGGAGACCCAGTACTTC. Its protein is CASSTPTETQYF.

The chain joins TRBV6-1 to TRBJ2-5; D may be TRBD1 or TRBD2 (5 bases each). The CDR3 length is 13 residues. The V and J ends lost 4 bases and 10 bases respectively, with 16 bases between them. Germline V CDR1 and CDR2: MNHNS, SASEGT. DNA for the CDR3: TGTGCCAGCAGTGGCAGGGACCAAGACATCCAGTACTTC. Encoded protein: CASSGRDQDIQYF.

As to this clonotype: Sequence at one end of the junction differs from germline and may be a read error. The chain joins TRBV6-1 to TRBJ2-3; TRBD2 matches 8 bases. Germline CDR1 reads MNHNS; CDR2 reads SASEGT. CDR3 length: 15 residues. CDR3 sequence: CARGPGGPGTETQYF. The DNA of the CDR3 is TGTGCCAGGGGGCCGGGGGGGCCTGGCACAGAGACGCAGTATTTT.

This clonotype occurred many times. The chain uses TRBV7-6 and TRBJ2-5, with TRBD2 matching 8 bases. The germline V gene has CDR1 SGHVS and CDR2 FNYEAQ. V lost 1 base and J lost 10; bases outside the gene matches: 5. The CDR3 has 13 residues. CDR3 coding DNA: TGTGCCAGCAGCTTAGACAGGGCGGGGGGCCAGTACTTC. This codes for CASSLDRAGGQYF. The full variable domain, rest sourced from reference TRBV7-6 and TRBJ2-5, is GAGVSQSPRYKVTKRGQDVALRCDPISGHVSLYWYRQALGQGPEFLTYFNYEAQQDKSGLPNDRFSAERPEGSISTLTIQRTEQRDSAMYRCASSLDRAGGQYFGPGTRLLVL.

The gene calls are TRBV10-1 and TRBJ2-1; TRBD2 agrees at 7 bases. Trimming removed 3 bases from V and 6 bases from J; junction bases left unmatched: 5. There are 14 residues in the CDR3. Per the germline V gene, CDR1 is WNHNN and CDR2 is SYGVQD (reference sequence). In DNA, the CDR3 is TGCGCCAGCAGTGAAATGGCGGGAGCCAATGAGCAGTTCTTC. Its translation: CASSEMAGANEQFF.

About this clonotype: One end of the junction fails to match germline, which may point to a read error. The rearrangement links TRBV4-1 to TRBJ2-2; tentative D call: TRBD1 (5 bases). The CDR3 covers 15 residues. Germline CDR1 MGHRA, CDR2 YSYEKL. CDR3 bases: TGCGCCAGCACCCAATCTCCCCTCAGGGCAGGGGAGCTGTTTTTT. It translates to CASTQSPLRAGELFF.

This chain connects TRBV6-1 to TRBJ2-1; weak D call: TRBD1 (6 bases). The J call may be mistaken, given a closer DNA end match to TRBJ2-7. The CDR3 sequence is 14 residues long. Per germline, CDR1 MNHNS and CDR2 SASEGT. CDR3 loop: CASSGTGTLYEQYV. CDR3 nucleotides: TGTGCCAGCAGTGGCACCGGGACACTATACGAGCAGTACGTC.

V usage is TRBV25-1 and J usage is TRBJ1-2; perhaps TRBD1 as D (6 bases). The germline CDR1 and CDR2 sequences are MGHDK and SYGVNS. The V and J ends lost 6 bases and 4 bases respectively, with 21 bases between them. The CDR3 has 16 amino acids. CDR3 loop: CASSPPTGREGYGYTF. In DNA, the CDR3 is TGTGCCAGCAGCCCCCCAACAGGGAGGGAGGGCTATGGCTACACCTTC.

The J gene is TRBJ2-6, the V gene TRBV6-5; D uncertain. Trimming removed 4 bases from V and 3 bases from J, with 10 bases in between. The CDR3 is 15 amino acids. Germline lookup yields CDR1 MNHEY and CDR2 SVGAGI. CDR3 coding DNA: TGTGCCAGCAGTTCCTCAGCCTATGGGGCCAACGTCCTGACTTTC. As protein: CASSSSAYGANVLTF.

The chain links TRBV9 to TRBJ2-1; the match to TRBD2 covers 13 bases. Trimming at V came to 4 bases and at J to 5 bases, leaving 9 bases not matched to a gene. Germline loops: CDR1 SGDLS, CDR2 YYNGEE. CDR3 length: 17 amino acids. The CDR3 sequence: CASSPSGTSGANNEQFF. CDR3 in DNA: TGTGCCAGCAGCCCCTCCGGGACTAGCGGGGCTAACAATGAGCAGTTCTTC. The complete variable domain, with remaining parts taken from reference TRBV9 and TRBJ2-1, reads DSGVTQTPKHLITATGQRVTLRCSPRSGDLSVYWYQQSLDQGLQFLIQYYNGEERAKGNILERFSAQQFPDLHSELNLSSLELGDSALYFCASSPSGTSGANNEQFFGPGTRLTVL.

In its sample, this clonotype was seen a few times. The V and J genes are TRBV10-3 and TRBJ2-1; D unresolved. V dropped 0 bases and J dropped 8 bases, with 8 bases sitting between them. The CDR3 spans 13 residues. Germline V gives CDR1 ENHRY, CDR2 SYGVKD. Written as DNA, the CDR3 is TGTGCCATCAGTGAGTCTCCGCTGGATGAGCAGTTCTTC. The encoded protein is CAISESPLDEQFF.

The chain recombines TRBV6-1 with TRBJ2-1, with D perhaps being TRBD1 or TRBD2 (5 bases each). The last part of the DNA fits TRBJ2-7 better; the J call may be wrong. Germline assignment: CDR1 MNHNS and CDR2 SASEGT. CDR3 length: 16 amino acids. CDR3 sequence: CAGRGPAGVVGDTQYF. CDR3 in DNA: TGTGCCGGCCGGGGACCGGCGGGTGTGGTGGGAGATACGCAGTACTTC.

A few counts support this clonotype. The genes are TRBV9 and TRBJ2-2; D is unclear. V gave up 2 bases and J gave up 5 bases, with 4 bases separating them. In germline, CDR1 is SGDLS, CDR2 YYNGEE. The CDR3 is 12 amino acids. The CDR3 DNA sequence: TGTGCCAGCAGCGTTTTGACCGGGGAGCTGTTTTTT. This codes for CASSVLTGELFF.

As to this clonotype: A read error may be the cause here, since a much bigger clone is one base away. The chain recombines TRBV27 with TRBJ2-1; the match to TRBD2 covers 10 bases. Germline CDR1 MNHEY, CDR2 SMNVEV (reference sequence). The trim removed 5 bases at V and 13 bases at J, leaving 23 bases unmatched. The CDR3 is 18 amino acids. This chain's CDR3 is CASSPLKAAGGAKNIQFF. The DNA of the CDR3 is TGTGCCAGCAGTCCCCTGAAAGCAGCGGGAGGGGCCAAAAACATTCAGTTCTTC.

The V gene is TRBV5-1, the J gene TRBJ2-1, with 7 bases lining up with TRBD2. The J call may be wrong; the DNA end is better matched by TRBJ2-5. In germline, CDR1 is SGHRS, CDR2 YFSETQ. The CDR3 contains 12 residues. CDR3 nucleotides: TGCGCCAGCAGCGGGAGGGCCGAGACCCAGTACTTC. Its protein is CASSGRAETQYF.